The rows below give T cell receptor beta chains drawn from one sample of a study of early T cells in non-severe SARS-CoV-2 infection. TCRdb used MiXCR to reprocess the 5' RACE reads, holding one entry per CDR3 protein. This sample has about 64,000 distinct CDR3 sequences; roughly 12% occur once, and the top ten carry approximately 1.3%. This specimen was whole blood, taken at baseline. The receptors derive from an adult who was a healthcare worker with PCR-confirmed SARS-CoV-2 infection or an uninfected control (not recorded which). The CDR3 runs from the conserved cysteine through the conserved F or W. A D gene is named only where the DNA matches it firmly. Clone size, where shown, is once, few, many, or a class for clones that have expanded.

d_call	v_call	clone_size	cdr3_length	j_call	cdr3_nt	cdr3_aa
-	TRBV9	-	15	TRBJ2-3	TGTGCCAGCAGCGTAGGGGGGTTTCGGGCAGATACGCAGTATTTT	CASSVGGFRADTQYF
TRBD1	TRBV6-4	few	15	TRBJ2-2	TGTGCCAGCAGTGAAACGGGACAGTTCACCGGGGAGCTGTTTTTT	CASSETGQFTGELFF
-	TRBV29-1	few	13	TRBJ1-5	TGCAGCGTTGGGGGGGGTAGGGACCAGCCCCAGCATTTT	CSVGGGRDQPQHF
-	TRBV10-3	-	14	TRBJ2-2	TGTGCCATCAGTAGGTCAACGAACACCGGGGAGCTGTTTTTT	CAISRSTNTGELFF
-	TRBV6-1	medium-sized	16	TRBJ2-1	TGTGCCAGCAGTGAAGGGAGCGGAGGGGGTTACAATGAGCAGTTCTTC	CASSEGSGGGYNEQFF
-	TRBV20-1	many	15	TRBJ2-3	TGCAGTGCTAGAGCAGGGGGGAGGAGGGCAGATACGCAGTATTTT	CSARAGGRRADTQYF
-	TRBV28	many	13	TRBJ1-1	TGTGCCAGCAGTTTAAAAGGTAACACTGAAGCTTTCTTT	CASSLKGNTEAFF
-	TRBV6-5	-	15	TRBJ1-5	TGTGCCAGCAGTCGAACAGGGATTGACAATCAGCCCCAGCATTTT	CASSRTGIDNQPQHF
-	TRBV12-3/TRBV12-4	few	12	TRBJ1-5	TGTGCCAGCAGCCCCAAAGGTCAGCCCCAGCATTTT	CASSPKGQPQHF
-	TRBV9	-	15	TRBJ2-2	TGTGCCAGCAGCGTAGCGGGGTATAACACCGGGGAGCTGTTTTTT	CASSVAGYNTGELFF
-	TRBV19	few	13	TRBJ1-4	TGTGCCAGCGGGACAACAACTAATGAAAAACTGTTTTTT	CASGTTTNEKLFF
TRBD2	TRBV2	-	17	TRBJ2-2	TGTGCCAGCAGACCGAGCGGGAGCCACCGGGGCACCGGGGAGCTGTTTTTT	CASRPSGSHRGTGELFF
-	TRBV10-3	few	14	TRBJ2-3	TGTGCCATCAGCCCGGTGGGTACGACAGATACGCAGTATTTT	CAISPVGTTDTQYF
-	TRBV27	few	14	TRBJ2-3	TGTGCCAGCAGTTTCCTCCAGGGCACAGATACGCAGTATTTT	CASSFLQGTDTQYF
-	TRBV6-2/TRBV6-3	-	14	TRBJ1-1	TGTGCCAGCAGGATGGGCGGGGGGCTCACTGAAGCTTTCTTT	CASRMGGGLTEAFF
TRBD2	TRBV12-3/TRBV12-4	few	14	TRBJ2-7	TGTGCCAGCAGTTTACGCGGGAGGACCTACGAGCAGTACTTC	CASSLRGRTYEQYF
-	TRBV20-1	many	15	TRBJ1-1	TGCAGTGCCCCCCAGTGGGGGGAGGTGAACACTGAAGCTTTCTTT	CSAPQWGEVNTEAFF
-	TRBV4-3	-	14	TRBJ2-1	TGCGCCAGCAGCCAAGATAGACAGTTCAATGAGCAGTTCTTC	CASSQDRQFNEQFF
-	TRBV7-9	-	14	TRBJ2-3	TGTGCCAGCAGCGGAGTGGTTGGGACAGATACGCAGTATTTT	CASSGVVGTDTQYF
-	TRBV4-2	many	17	TRBJ2-1	TGTGCCAGCAGCCAAGGGGGAGTCCAGGCGGGGTACAATGAGCAGTTCTTC	CASSQGGVQAGYNEQFF
-	TRBV4-3	-	16	TRBJ1-4	TGCGCCAGCAGCCAAGGGATCATCGTGCAGAATGAAAAACTGTTTTTT	CASSQGIIVQNEKLFF
-	TRBV2	many	16	TRBJ1-5	TGTGCCAGCAGTGGGAGAGGGACGGGTGAGAATCAGCCCCAGCATTTT	CASSGRGTGENQPQHF
TRBD1	TRBV28	-	16	TRBJ1-1	TGTGCCAGCAGTATCCCGGGACAGGGCGTGAACACTGAAGCTTTCTTT	CASSIPGQGVNTEAFF
-	TRBV5-1	-	14	TRBJ2-7	TGCGCCAGCAGCGCGGGACAGAGCTCCTACGAGCAGTACTTC	CASSAGQSSYEQYF
TRBD1	TRBV29-1	few	13	TRBJ1-4	TGCAGCGTTGGGACAGGACCTAATGAAAAACTGTTTTTT	CSVGTGPNEKLFF
-	TRBV20-1	many	14	TRBJ2-7	TGCAGTGCTAGAGATCTAGGGAAGGCCAACGAGCAGTACTTC	CSARDLGKANEQYF
-	TRBV29-1	many	10	TRBJ1-1	TGCAGCGGTGTAAACACTGAAGCTTTCTTT	CSGVNTEAFF
-	TRBV12-3/TRBV12-4	-	14	TRBJ1-5	TGTGCCAGCAGTCCCGGAGGGGCGCATCAGCCCCAGCATTTT	CASSPGGAHQPQHF
-	TRBV27	-	15	TRBJ2-5	TGTGCCAGCAGTTTAGGGGCGGGGGCGCAAGAGACCCAGTACTTC	CASSLGAGAQETQYF
-	TRBV7-8	many	14	TRBJ2-1	TGTGCCAGCAGCTTAGCCCCTGTGAACAATGAGCAGTTCTTC	CASSLAPVNNEQFF
-	TRBV9	many	14	TRBJ1-1	TGTGCCAGCAGCCCCGCCCCAGATCTGACTGAAGCTTTCTTT	CASSPAPDLTEAFF
TRBD1	TRBV12-3/TRBV12-4	few	16	TRBJ2-2	TGTGCCAGCAGTTCAGGGGGACAGTTTAGTACCGGGGAGCTGTTTTTT	CASSSGGQFSTGELFF
-	TRBV28	many	13	TRBJ1-1	TGTGCCAGCAGTTTAAAGATAGCAACTGAAGCTTTCTTT	CASSLKIATEAFF
-	TRBV27	few	14	TRBJ2-1	TGTGCCAGCAGACCCGGAGGGGTATACAATGAGCAGTTCTTC	CASRPGGVYNEQFF
-	TRBV11-2	few	12	TRBJ1-6	TGTGCCAGCAGCGACGAACAGTCTCCCCTCCACTTT	CASSDEQSPLHF
-	TRBV5-1	-	15	TRBJ1-6	TGCGCCAGCAGCTTGGGGGACTTTGAGAATAAGCCCCTCCACTTT	CASSLGDFENKPLHF
-	TRBV9	few	14	TRBJ1-1	TGTGCCAGCAGCGTAGCTAGTCGGAACACTGAAGCTTTCTTT	CASSVASRNTEAFF
TRBD1	TRBV28	many	15	TRBJ2-1	TGTGCCAGCAGTTTAAAGTCCCAGGGGGACAATGAGCAGTTCTTC	CASSLKSQGDNEQFF
-	TRBV6-5	-	12	TRBJ2-1	TGTGCCAGCAGTTACTCGGGGAATGAGCAGTTCTTC	CASSYSGNEQFF
-	TRBV5-4	-	16	TRBJ2-3	TGTGCCAGCAGCTTTCCGGGACAAAGTCAGCCAGATACGCAGTATTTT	CASSFPGQSQPDTQYF
TRBD1	TRBV28	many	16	TRBJ2-1	TGTGCCAGCAGCCCGCACAGGGTAAGAGGACAGGATGAGCAGTTCTTC	CASSPHRVRGQDEQFF
-	TRBV27	many	13	TRBJ1-5	TGTGCCAGCAGTTTATCGTTGCATCAGCCCCAGCATTTT	CASSLSLHQPQHF
TRBD2	TRBV29-1	few	16	TRBJ2-7	TGCAGCGTCGTAGGGGTAGCGGGAGAGATTTCCTACGAGCAGTACTTC	CSVVGVAGEISYEQYF
-	TRBV30	few	15	TRBJ2-1	TGTGCCTGGAGTGTAGGGACAAGCTCCTACAATGAGCAGTTCTTC	CAWSVGTSSYNEQFF
TRBD1	TRBV7-8	few	13	TRBJ1-1	TGTGCCAGCAGCTGGACAGGGGCCACTGAAGCTTTCTTT	CASSWTGATEAFF
TRBD1	TRBV6-5	medium-sized	15	TRBJ2-6	TGTGCCAGCACCGGGGACAGCTCTGGGGCCAACGTCCTGACTTTC	CASTGDSSGANVLTF
-	TRBV28	many	15	TRBJ2-3	TGTGCCAGCAGCGAAAGGAAAGGAGGTTCGGATACGCAGTATTTT	CASSERKGGSDTQYF
-	TRBV20-1	few	15	TRBJ2-1	TGCAGTGCTAGAGCGGGTAGCGGAGACTACAATGAGCAGTTCTTC	CSARAGSGDYNEQFF